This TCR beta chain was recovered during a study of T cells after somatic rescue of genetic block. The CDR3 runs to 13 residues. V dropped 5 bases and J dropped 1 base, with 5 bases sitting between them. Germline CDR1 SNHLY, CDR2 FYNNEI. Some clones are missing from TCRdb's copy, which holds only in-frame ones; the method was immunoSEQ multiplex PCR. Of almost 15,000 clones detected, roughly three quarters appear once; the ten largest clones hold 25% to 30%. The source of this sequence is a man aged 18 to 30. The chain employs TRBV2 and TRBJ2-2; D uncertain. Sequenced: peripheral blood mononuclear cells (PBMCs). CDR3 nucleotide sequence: TGTGCCAGCAGTCTGCAGAACACCGGGGAGCTGTTTTTT. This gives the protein CASSLQNTGELFF.